Below are 12 T cell receptor beta chains sequenced from a single sample in a study of T cell repertoires in cytomegalovirus infection. TCRdb ran MiXCR on the reads and lists one entry per CDR3 protein. The data hold hundreds of thousands of distinct CDR3 sequences, with 11% observed a single time. The sample comprised PBMCs. The receptors stem from a human donor in good health (CMV status not recorded). Some clones in this sample may be carry-over from other donors' samples.

At least ten counts were recorded for this clonotype. CDR3 protein: CASSARLSSGANVLTF. The CDR3 DNA follows: TGTGCCAGTAGTGCCCGGCTTAGCTCTGGGGCCAACGTCCTGACTTTC. The gene calls are TRBV19 and TRBJ2-6; D unclear. The length of the CDR3 is 16 residues. CDR1 is LNHDA, CDR2 SQIVND, per germline (reference sequence). The V and J ends lost 5 bases and 0 bases respectively, with 11 bases between them.

This clonotype was recorded at least ten times. The chain is built from TRBV7-9 and TRBJ1-1; D is unresolved. The CDR3 has 15 amino acids. The V end lost 2 bases, the J end lost 4 bases, and 14 bases lay between the germline ends. From germline, CDR1 is SEHNR and CDR2 FQNEAQ (reference sequence). CDR3 sequence (DNA): TGTGCCAGCAGCTTATTCTCGGCACCTTCCACTGAAGCTTTCTTT. Its translation is CASSLFSAPSTEAFF. The full variable domain, with the rest looked up from reference TRBV7-9 and TRBJ1-1, is DTGVSQNPRHKITKRGQNVTFRCDPISEHNRLYWYRQTLGQGPEFLTYFQNEAQLEKSRLLSDRFSAERPKGSFSTLEIQRTEQGDSAMYLCASSLFSAPSTEAFFGQGTRLTVV.

This sequence joins TRBV20-1 and TRBJ2-7, with 7 bases identical to TRBD1. The CDR3 covers 15 residues. With 3 bases clipped from V and 1 base from J, the junction kept 9 bases outside the gene matches. Germline loops: CDR1 DFQATT, CDR2 SNEGSKA (reference sequence). CDR3 coding DNA: TGCAGTGCTAGTCCGGTGGGACAGCAGTCCTACGAGCAGTACTTC. As protein: CSASPVGQQSYEQYF.

This clonotype was observed a few times. A single base separates this from a much larger clone, so it may be a read error. The J gene is TRBJ1-2, the V gene TRBV11-2, with D possibly matching TRBD1 (5 bases). Germline V CDR1 and CDR2: SGHAT, FQNNGV. Trimming removed 0 bases at V and 7 bases at J, with 6 bases between. The CDR3 is 12 residues long. Written as DNA, the CDR3 is TGTGCCAGCAGCTTAGAAGGGGCTGGCTACACCTTC. Translating it yields CASSLEGAGYTF.

The chain uses TRBV30 and TRBJ2-7, with 8 bases lining up with TRBD2. The germline gives CDR1 GTSNPN, CDR2 SVGIG (reference sequence). The J segment lost 0 bases and the V segment lost 5 bases, leaving 6 bases of the junction unmatched. The CDR3 runs to 14 residues. The CDR3 loop is CAWGPGTSSYEQYF. The CDR3, as DNA: TGTGCCTGGGGGCCCGGGACTAGCTCCTACGAGCAGTACTTC.

This clonotype came up many times. The chain uses TRBV7-2 and TRBJ2-1; D not resolved. Germline CDR1 and CDR2: SGHTA and FQGNSA. Trimming left V 5 bases short and J 7 bases short, with 6 bases between. The CDR3 has 11 amino acids. CDR3 coding DNA: TGTGCCAGCAGCGCTTTGAATGAGCAGTTCTTC. This gives the protein CASSALNEQFF.

The rearrangement joins TRBV18 to TRBJ2-7; no firm D call. Trimming pared 0 bases from V and 2 bases from J, leaving 11 bases between. Germline loops: CDR1 KGHSH, CDR2 LQKENI. The CDR3 has 15 amino acids. CDR3 sequence reads: CASSPPAGLAYEQYF. CDR3 in DNA: TGTGCCAGCTCACCACCTGCTGGGCTAGCCTACGAGCAGTACTTC.

This clonotype was observed a few times. V is TRBV28 and J is TRBJ2-7; 7 positions match TRBD2. V gave up 6 bases and J gave up 4 bases; unmatched junction bases: 6. CDR3 length equals 13 residues. CDR1 and CDR2 (germline): MDHEN, SYDVKM. The CDR3 sequence is CASRSGGTYEQYF. CDR3 DNA sequence: TGTGCCAGCAGGTCCGGGGGGACTTACGAGCAGTACTTC.

This clonotype has a handful of counts. The chain carries TRBV20-1 and TRBJ1-2; D unresolved. The germline gives CDR1 DFQATT, CDR2 SNEGSKA (reference sequence). This CDR3 has 11 amino acids. The V end lost 2 bases, the J end lost 6 bases, and 7 bases lay between the germline ends. CDR3 in DNA: TGCAGTGCTAGAACCGGGCATGGCTACACCTTC. Amino acids: CSARTGHGYTF.

This clonotype was seen repeatedly, ten times or more. The chain joins TRBV12-3 or TRBV12-4 to TRBJ2-1; 8 bases are shared with TRBD2. Trimming took 5 bases from V and 3 from J; bases not matched to a gene: 15. The CDR3 is 18 amino acids. The CDR3 nucleotides are TGTGCCAGCAGTGCCATAGCGGGGAGTGTCATGGACTACAATGAGCAGTTCTTC. Translated, it gives CASSAIAGSVMDYNEQFF.

This clonotype has at least ten counts. This chain uses TRBV7-9 with TRBJ2-1; 11 nucleotides align to TRBD2. Germline-derived CDR1 and CDR2 are SEHNR and FQNEAQ (reference sequence). The CDR3 length is 16 residues. Unmatched junction bases numbered 7, after V lost 5 bases and J lost 4 bases. The CDR3 sequence: CASSPTSGRRYNEQFF. CDR3 DNA sequence: TGTGCCAGCAGCCCTACTAGCGGGAGAAGGTACAATGAGCAGTTCTTC.

This chain links TRBV20-1 with TRBJ2-5; weak D call: TRBD2 (6 bases). CDR1 is DFQATT and CDR2 is SNEGSKA in the germline V gene (reference sequence). Trimming cost V 1 base and J 4 bases, with 10 bases left between them. The CDR3 consists of 13 residues. CDR3 bases: TGCAGTGCTAGAGTCGCCGGGGGAGAGACCCAGTACTTC. This gives the protein CSARVAGGETQYF.